These 10 T cell receptor beta chains were all obtained from the same sample, sequenced in a study of shared clonotypes between healthy human individuals. Here immunoSEQ multiplex PCR was the method, and the copy in TCRdb shows in-frame clones only, minus some. The table includes just over 2,000,000 clones, approximately 94% detected once. Naive CD8 cells lacked CD45RO, underwent positive selection for CCR7 and left out terminally differentiated effector memory CD45RA+ cells. Sequencing was carried out using naive CD8+ T cells sorted from blood. The receptors derive from a man between 18 and 35 years old in good health.

J is TRBJ2-1 and V is TRBV27, with 10 positions matching TRBD1. The CDR3 sequence is 15 residues long. Per the germline V gene, CDR1 is MNHEY and CDR2 is SMNVEV (reference sequence). Trimming removed 10 bases from V and 1 base from J; junction bases left unmatched: 7. In DNA form, the CDR3 reads TGTGCCACCGGGACAGGGGTCGGTTCCTACAATGAGCAGTTCTTC. Its translation is CATGTGVGSYNEQFF.

Worth noting for this clone: This sample also contains other DNA sequences that code for the same CDR3. The V and J genes are TRBV6-6 and TRBJ2-7; D assignment may be TRBD1 or TRBD2 (5 bases each). The CDR3 runs 13 residues. The germline V and J ends were trimmed by 2 bases and 1 base, with 6 bases remaining between them. The germline V gene encodes CDR1 MNHNY and CDR2 SVGAGI (reference sequence). Written as DNA, the CDR3 is TGTGCCAGCAGTTACGGGGGTTCCTACGAGCAGTACTTC. It specifies CASSYGGSYEQYF.

The rearrangement uses TRBV27 and TRBJ2-2; TRBD1 is a possible D gene (6 bases). There are 15 residues in the CDR3. Trimming stripped 2 bases from V and 7 bases from J, with 14 bases between. The germline V gene has CDR1 MNHEY and CDR2 SMNVEV (reference sequence). CDR3 loop: CASSLLGAGGGELFF. CDR3 in DNA: TGTGCCAGCAGTTTACTGGGGGCAGGTGGCGGGGAGCTGTTTTTT.

This chain joins TRBV5-4 and TRBJ2-7; the D is unclear. This CDR3 spans 13 amino acids. Germline values: CDR1 SGHNT, CDR2 YYREEE (reference sequence). V was pared by 4 bases and J by 3 bases, with 11 bases between. The DNA of the CDR3 is TGTGCCAGCAGCCGCAACCCAGGCTACGAGCAGTACTTC. Translation: CASSRNPGYEQYF.

The chain employs TRBV2 and TRBJ2-1; D assignment may be TRBD1 or TRBD2 (6 bases each). The germline V gene encodes CDR1 SNHLY and CDR2 FYNNEI. Trimming took 4 bases from V and 8 from J, leaving 21 bases between them. CDR3 length: 16 residues. The CDR3 coding sequence is TGTGCCAGCAGTGGTCAACCGGGGGCCTGGGGGCATGAGCAGTTCTTC. As protein: CASSGQPGAWGHEQFF.

Turning to this clone: The sample carries other DNA sequences with the same CDR3. This chain's CDR3 is CASSPRGNTEAFF. CDR3 bases: TGTGCCAGCAGTCCCCGGGGGAACACTGAAGCTTTCTTT. V is TRBV27 and J is TRBJ1-1; D gene ambiguous. CDR3 length: 13 amino acids. V lost 5 bases, J lost 1 base, and 8 bases lay in between. Per the germline V gene, CDR1 is MNHEY and CDR2 is SMNVEV (reference sequence).

The gene calls are TRBV7-9 and TRBJ2-1; D is possibly TRBD1 (5 bases). V lost 1 base, J lost 3 bases, and 22 bases lay in between. Germline values: CDR1 SEHNR, CDR2 FQNEAQ (reference sequence). This CDR3 comprises 19 residues. Here the CDR3 DNA reads TGTGCCAGCAGCTTAGGTCCCCAAAGCCTAGGGGTGAACTACAATGAGCAGTTCTTC. Its protein is CASSLGPQSLGVNYNEQFF.

A single count supports this clone. This chain joins TRBV4-3 and TRBJ2-1, with D unclear. Trimming pared 2 bases from V and 0 bases from J, leaving 5 bases between. CDR3 length: 14 amino acids. CDR1 and CDR2 (germline): LGHNA, YSLEER. In DNA, the CDR3 is TGCGCCAGCAGCCAACTTGGCTCCTACAATGAGCAGTTCTTC. It encodes CASSQLGSYNEQFF.

The chain is built from TRBV27 and TRBJ2-7, with 11 positions matching TRBD1. Germline assignment: CDR1 MNHEY and CDR2 SMNVEV (reference sequence). This CDR3 has 13 residues. V lost 6 bases to trimming and J lost 7 bases; unmatched junction nucleotides: 5. Written as DNA, the CDR3 is TGTGCCAGCAGCGGACAGGGGGCCGGGGAGCAGTACTTC. It is translated as CASSGQGAGEQYF.

The chain joins TRBV4-1 to TRBJ2-1; TRBD1 agrees at 9 bases. V gave up 4 bases and J gave up 8 bases; unmatched junction bases: 3. CDR3 length: 13 residues. CDR1 MGHRA and CDR2 YSYEKL come from the germline V gene. CDR3 sequence: CASSLQGAHEQFF. For the CDR3, the DNA is TGCGCCAGCAGCCTACAGGGGGCGCATGAGCAGTTCTTC.